The clone carrying this TCR beta chain was recorded once. Its specificity is unknown. The data are from a study of chemoradiotherapy in HPV16-positive cancers. Germline-derived CDR1 and CDR2 are SGHAT and FQNNGV. V was clipped by 6 bases and J by 3 bases, with 21 bases between them. CDR3 length equals 16 residues. Some clones are missing from TCRdb's copy, which holds only in-frame ones; the method was immunoSEQ multiplex PCR. The profile covers several thousand clones, with around 79% appearing a single time and 6% to 7.5% taken by the ten largest. Study conclusions and caveats: HPV-specific T cells were functionally defined from only two HPV16-positive patients.

The material sequenced was tumor tissue, taken from a patient who underwent chemoradiotherapy. The chain joins TRBV11-2 to TRBJ2-7, with a tentative D call TRBD2 (6 bases). The receptor was isolated from a human donor with HPV-associated anogenital cancer. CDR3 in DNA: TGTGCCAGCAGACCCAGGTCCAGCGGGCCTATCTACGAGCAGTACTTC. This codes for CASRPRSSGPIYEQYF.